The rows below give T cell receptor beta chains drawn from one sample of a study of cytomegalovirus exposure and HLA in healthy donors. The method was immunoSEQ multiplex PCR; TCRdb's version includes in-frame clones alone and lacks a portion of them. The repertoire holds roughly 150,000 clones, with 65% to 85% as singletons. Sequencing was performed on PBMCs. These receptors originate from a male donor in good health and CMV-seronegative. CDR3s include the opening cysteine and the closing phenylalanine or tryptophan. The order of the fields is D gene, clone size, V gene, J gene, CDR3 protein, CDR3 DNA. D genes are given only for firm matches. The size entry is marked missing in some rows and otherwise reads once, few, many or a size class.

d_gene: TRBD2
abundance: .
v_gene: TRBV27
j_gene: TRBJ2-1
CDR3aa: CASNPIAGLISSYNEQFF
CDR3nt: TGTGCCAGCAATCCTATAGCGGGATTAATAAGCTCCTACAATGAGCAGTTCTTC

d_gene: TRBD2
abundance: few
v_gene: TRBV6-4
j_gene: TRBJ2-3
CDR3aa: CASSAGIAADTQYF
CDR3nt: TGTGCCAGTTCAGCGGGGATTGCGGCAGATACGCAGTATTTT

d_gene: TRBD1
abundance: .
v_gene: TRBV7-3
j_gene: TRBJ2-7
CDR3aa: CASSLTGTASGEQYF
CDR3nt: TGTGCCAGCAGCTTAACTGGGACAGCCTCGGGGGAGCAGTACTTC

d_gene: .
abundance: .
v_gene: TRBV7-9
j_gene: TRBJ1-4
CDR3aa: CASSFGRGEKLFF
CDR3nt: TGTGCCAGCAGCTTCGGGAGGGGAGAAAAACTGTTTTTT

d_gene: TRBD1
abundance: .
v_gene: TRBV7-9
j_gene: TRBJ2-7
CDR3aa: CASSTGQGGFYEQYF
CDR3nt: TGTGCCAGCAGCACGGGACAGGGGGGGTTCTACGAGCAGTACTTC

d_gene: TRBD1
abundance: .
v_gene: TRBV6-1
j_gene: TRBJ1-5
CDR3aa: CASSLLITGDQPQHF
CDR3nt: TGTGCCAGCAGCTTACTAATCACAGGGGATCAGCCCCAGCATTTT

d_gene: TRBD1
abundance: .
v_gene: TRBV6-5
j_gene: TRBJ1-1
CDR3aa: CASSYTTGVNTEAFF
CDR3nt: TGTGCCAGCAGTTATACTACAGGGGTGAACACTGAAGCTTTCTTT

d_gene: .
abundance: .
v_gene: TRBV7-9
j_gene: TRBJ1-2
CDR3aa: CASTSREGRSGYTF
CDR3nt: TGTGCCAGCACTTCCAGGGAGGGAAGGTCTGGCTACACCTTC

d_gene: .
abundance: .
v_gene: TRBV11-2
j_gene: TRBJ2-5
CDR3aa: CASSLGVDQETQYF
CDR3nt: TGTGCCAGCAGCTTAGGAGTGGACCAAGAGACCCAGTACTTC

d_gene: .
abundance: .
v_gene: TRBV6-5
j_gene: TRBJ2-1
CDR3aa: CASSYRESYNEQFF
CDR3nt: TGTGCCAGCAGTTACAGGGAGTCCTACAATGAGCAGTTCTTC

d_gene: TRBD1
abundance: .
v_gene: TRBV25-1
j_gene: TRBJ1-4
CDR3aa: CATRQGANEKLFF
CDR3nt: TGTGCCACCAGACAGGGGGCTAACGAAAAACTGTTTTTT

d_gene: .
abundance: .
v_gene: TRBV5-6
j_gene: TRBJ1-1
CDR3aa: CASSLAVNTEAFF
CDR3nt: TGTGCCAGCAGCTTGGCTGTGAACACTGAAGCTTTCTTT

d_gene: TRBD1
abundance: .
v_gene: TRBV7-9
j_gene: TRBJ1-6
CDR3aa: CASSLGQGFYNSPLHF
CDR3nt: TGTGCCAGCAGCTTGGGACAGGGGTTCTATAATTCACCCCTCCACTTT

d_gene: TRBD1
abundance: .
v_gene: TRBV5-3
j_gene: TRBJ2-7
CDR3aa: CARSPRDRGLADYEQYF
CDR3nt: TGTGCCAGAAGCCCCCGGGACAGGGGGCTAGCGGATTACGAGCAGTACTTC

d_gene: TRBD1
abundance: .
v_gene: TRBV7-9
j_gene: TRBJ1-3
CDR3aa: CASSFDRIQGASGNTIYF
CDR3nt: TGTGCCAGCAGCTTCGATCGTATACAGGGGGCTTCTGGAAACACCATATATTTT

d_gene: TRBD1
abundance: .
v_gene: TRBV19
j_gene: TRBJ1-3
CDR3aa: CASRTKTGVSGNTIYF
CDR3nt: TGTGCCAGTAGAACCAAGACAGGGGTCTCTGGAAACACCATATATTTT

d_gene: .
abundance: .
v_gene: TRBV7-9
j_gene: TRBJ1-4
CDR3aa: CASSLEVGNEKLFF
CDR3nt: TGTGCCAGCAGCTTAGAAGTCGGTAATGAAAAACTGTTTTTT

d_gene: .
abundance: .
v_gene: TRBV4-1
j_gene: TRBJ1-3
CDR3aa: CASSQATTASGNTIYF
CDR3nt: TGCGCCAGCAGCCAAGCCACCACTGCCTCTGGAAACACCATATATTTT

d_gene: TRBD2
abundance: .
v_gene: TRBV6-5
j_gene: TRBJ2-1
CDR3aa: CASRREAGGRNEQFF
CDR3nt: TGTGCCAGCAGACGGGAGGCGGGGGGGCGGAATGAGCAGTTCTTC

d_gene: .
abundance: .
v_gene: TRBV6-5
j_gene: TRBJ1-6
CDR3aa: CASSYRGGVSPLHF
CDR3nt: TGTGCCAGCAGTTATAGGGGGGGGGTATCACCCCTCCACTTT

d_gene: TRBD1
abundance: .
v_gene: TRBV11-2
j_gene: TRBJ1-2
CDR3aa: CASSLGPDRGQGGYTF
CDR3nt: TGTGCCAGCAGCTTAGGTCCCGACAGGGGGCAAGGTGGCTACACCTTC

d_gene: TRBD2
abundance: .
v_gene: TRBV19
j_gene: TRBJ2-1
CDR3aa: CASMALAGGKNEQFF
CDR3nt: TGTGCCAGTATGGCACTAGCGGGAGGGAAAAATGAGCAGTTCTTC

d_gene: .
abundance: .
v_gene: TRBV6-1
j_gene: TRBJ1-6
CDR3aa: CASSSRLLYNSPLHF
CDR3nt: TGTGCCAGCAGTTCCCGACTTCTCTATAATTCACCCCTCCACTTT

d_gene: .
abundance: .
v_gene: TRBV5-4
j_gene: TRBJ2-3
CDR3aa: CASSLERSTDTQYF
CDR3nt: TGTGCCAGCAGCTTGGAACGGAGCACAGATACGCAGTATTTT

d_gene: TRBD1
abundance: few
v_gene: TRBV5-1
j_gene: TRBJ2-3
CDR3aa: CATSSGQGYTDTQYF
CDR3nt: TGCGCCACCTCTTCGGGACAGGGTTACACAGATACGCAGTATTTT

d_gene: .
abundance: .
v_gene: TRBV19
j_gene: TRBJ1-1
CDR3aa: CASSPVGENTEAFF
CDR3nt: TGTGCCAGTAGTCCTGTAGGGGAGAACACTGAAGCTTTCTTT

d_gene: TRBD2
abundance: .
v_gene: TRBV4-1
j_gene: TRBJ2-7
CDR3aa: CASSQVLADYEQYF
CDR3nt: TGCGCCAGCAGCCAAGTACTAGCGGACTACGAGCAGTACTTC

d_gene: TRBD1
abundance: .
v_gene: TRBV10-3
j_gene: TRBJ1-2
CDR3aa: CATSGGLFNSNYGYTF
CDR3nt: TGTGCCACTTCAGGGGGCCTCTTCAATTCTAACTATGGCTACACCTTC

d_gene: .
abundance: .
v_gene: TRBV6-1
j_gene: TRBJ1-2
CDR3aa: CASSEIERTAVGYTF
CDR3nt: TGTGCCAGCAGTGAGATCGAGAGGACAGCGGTAGGCTACACCTTC

d_gene: .
abundance: .
v_gene: TRBV5-5
j_gene: TRBJ2-3
CDR3aa: CASSPLYTNVPLTDTQYF
CDR3nt: TGTGCCAGCAGCCCCCTCTATACGAACGTACCTCTCACAGATACGCAGTATTTT

d_gene: .
abundance: few
v_gene: TRBV6-6
j_gene: TRBJ2-7
CDR3aa: CASSYADEQYF
CDR3nt: TGTGCCAGCAGTTACGCGGACGAGCAGTACTTC